This T cell receptor beta chain was recorded in a study of OX40 agonist ivuxolimab in advanced cancers. Points from the study as a whole: CD8+ T cells averaged more expanded clones than CD4+. Expanded peripheral T cells had an undetermined antigen specificity.

Turning to this clone: Its antigen is not known.

The CDR3 has 17 amino acids. After removal of 3 bases from V and 0 bases from J, the junction contained 6 bases not matched to a gene. Germline CDR1 is LNHDA and CDR2 is SQIVND (reference sequence). The assay was immunoSEQ multiplex PCR, and TCRdb's table has in-frame clones only and misses some. The sample holds tens of thousands of clones, 75% to 85% seen once. Specimen: CD4+ or CD8+ T cells sorted from blood, collected in a trial of the OX40 agonist ivuxolimab. This clonotype originated in an adult with an advanced solid tumor such as melanoma, head and neck, liver or kidney cancer. V gene TRBV19 combines with J gene TRBJ1-4; 8 bases map to TRBD1. Here the CDR3 DNA reads TGTGCCAGTAGTATCGGGACAGGAGTTGCAACTAATGAAAAACTGTTTTTT. Translated, it gives CASSIGTGVATNEKLFF.